This T cell receptor beta chain originates from a study of blood T cell repertoires in COVID-19. Assay: immunoSEQ multiplex PCR; the TCRdb copy retains only in-frame clones and omits some. The data hold about 63,000 clones, with approximately 85% observed a single time. Germline CDR1 SQVTM, CDR2 ANQGSEA. V shed 6 bases, J shed 6 bases, and the junction held 8 bases outside the gene matches. This CDR3 spans 14 amino acids. This receptor was identified in a human donor in a cohort sampled during active COVID-19. This chain links TRBV29-1 with TRBJ2-1, with TRBD1 matching over 10 bases. The sequencing sample was made of peripheral blood. The CDR3 nucleotides read TGCAGCGTCCTTGTCCGGGACAGGGGCAATGAGCAGTTCTTC. It yields the protein CSVLVRDRGNEQFF.